The present TCR beta chain was sequenced within a study of T cell changes during pregnancy in multiple sclerosis. Sequenced by immunoSEQ multiplex PCR; TCRdb stores in-frame clones only, minus some. The profile shows under 95,000 clones, roughly 92% of them singletons. Germline V CDR1 and CDR2: MNHEY, SVGAGI. Losses at the gene ends were 4 bases for V and 5 bases for J; bases not matched to a gene: 9. The CDR3 has 16 residues. This clonotype was obtained from a female donor with multiple sclerosis, enrolled in a pregnancy study. J is TRBJ2-7 and V is TRBV6-5; 12 bases are a match to TRBD1. The material was peripheral blood, obtained after pregnancy. The CDR3: CASSSRGTGGGHEQYF. Written as DNA, the CDR3 is TGTGCCAGCAGTTCCCGGGGGACAGGGGGCGGCCACGAGCAGTACTTC.